Listed below are T cell receptor beta chains from one sample, sequenced in a study of TIL therapy for anti-PD-1-resistant metastatic lung cancer. The method was immunoSEQ multiplex PCR; TCRdb's version includes in-frame clones alone and lacks a portion of them. The sample contains 13,000 or so clones, roughly two thirds of which appear only once. This sample comprised tumor tissue, obtained at baseline. Every receptor here comes from a woman aged 30 to 85 with non-small cell lung cancer. The CDR3 runs from the conserved cysteine through the conserved F or W. Each record gives: V gene, J gene, CDR3 protein.

TRBV6-4,TRBJ1-5,CASSFPLQGQQNQPQHF
TRBV7-2,TRBJ1-6,CASSLFGGTNSPLHF
TRBV19,TRBJ2-2,CASSSLGSFPFTNTGELFF
TRBV7-9,TRBJ1-2,CASSLGRGQGRDGYTF
TRBV4-2,TRBJ1-1,CASSQGWTGRDTEAFF
TRBV7-2,TRBJ1-3,CASSLALGGERNTIYF
TRBV5-4,TRBJ1-4,CASSPGTGGYEKLFF
TRBV9,TRBJ1-5,CASSVDGTGDQPQHF
TRBV4-3,TRBJ2-7,CASSRQNLLGTGAGWSTYEQYF
TRBV2,TRBJ1-2,CASSELVGTGYTF
TRBV6-5,TRBJ1-3,CASSYSRFGNTIYF
TRBV4-2,TRBJ2-4,CASSQDHGTGRNIQYF
TRBV7-3,TRBJ2-1,CASSSSPAGYRNGGEQFF
TRBV6-6,TRBJ2-2,CASSTTGELFF
TRBV15,TRBJ1-1,CATSRFAWDNTEAFF
TRBV28,TRBJ1-2,CASSYQGDYGYTF
TRBV11-2,TRBJ2-5,CASSRGGTQYF
TRBV2,TRBJ2-3,CASTRSGTGGGRTQYF
TRBV14,TRBJ1-1,CASSPLRTGGTEAFF
TRBV6-5,TRBJ1-5,CASRGGRASNQPQHF
TRBV7-9,TRBJ1-6,CASSLETGPLHF
TRBV5-1,TRBJ2-2,CASSEGGHTGELFF
TRBV6-1,TRBJ1-6,CASRGTEHSPLHF
TRBV4-1,TRBJ2-3,CASSQAAPSGITDTQYF
TRBV20-1,TRBJ1-5,CSAASMEAQHF
TRBV28,TRBJ1-2,CASSPRDRATYGYTF
TRBV10-1,TRBJ1-4,CASSEEAGKAEKLFF
TRBV19,TRBJ1-2,CASNLGTGEIYGYTF
TRBV19,TRBJ1-2,CASSDDGQGGYTF
TRBV11-1,TRBJ1-5,CASSLSEGQPQHF
TRBV6-6,TRBJ1-2,CASSGQGAGYTF
TRBV5-5,TRBJ2-2,CASSLGGRNTGELFF